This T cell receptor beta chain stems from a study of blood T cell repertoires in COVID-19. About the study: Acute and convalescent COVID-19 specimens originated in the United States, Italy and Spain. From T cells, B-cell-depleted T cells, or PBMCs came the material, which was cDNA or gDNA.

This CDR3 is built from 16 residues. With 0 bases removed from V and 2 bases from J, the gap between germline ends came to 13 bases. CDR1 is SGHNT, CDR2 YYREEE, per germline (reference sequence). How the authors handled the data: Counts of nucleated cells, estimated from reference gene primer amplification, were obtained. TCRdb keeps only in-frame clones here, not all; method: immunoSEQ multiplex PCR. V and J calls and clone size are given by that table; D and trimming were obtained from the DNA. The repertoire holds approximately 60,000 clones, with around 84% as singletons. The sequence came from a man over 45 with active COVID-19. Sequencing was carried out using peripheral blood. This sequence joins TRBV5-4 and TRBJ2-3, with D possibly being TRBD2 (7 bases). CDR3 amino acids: CASSLEGGPNTDTQYF. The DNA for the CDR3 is TGTGCCAGCAGCTTGGAGGGGGGGCCAAACACAGATACGCAGTATTTT. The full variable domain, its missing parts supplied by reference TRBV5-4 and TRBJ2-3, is ETGVTQSPTHLIKTRGQQVTLRCSSQSGHNTVSWYQQALGQGPQFIFQYYREEENGRGNFPPRFSGLQFPNYSSELNVNALELDDSALYLCASSLEGGPNTDTQYFGPGTRLTVL.